This T cell receptor beta chain was observed in a study of T-cell reconstitution after alpha-beta-depleted transplantation in children (dated by TCRdb to 2015 to 2016). Concerning the study at large: Using TCR repertoire profiling, the study quantitatively followed how T-cell immune reconstitution unfolded in children after TCRalphabeta/CD19-depleted allogeneic hematopoietic cell transplantation.

Notes on this clonotype: Its antigen is still unknown. Base qualities are not provided; no much larger clone lies one nucleotide away.

Study-wide findings and limitations: In some patients, the high TCRbeta diversity seen at day 60 was put down to recipient T cells and intrathymic progenitors that had survived conditioning. Hyperexpanded clone frequencies declined over subsequent months; after one year, T-cell counts and TCRbeta diversity were mostly attributed to newly produced T cells. About two months after transplant, the apparently early recovery of alphabetaT-cell counts reportedly depended on just several hundred clones that had expanded rapidly and came from non-depleted graft cells.

The library was generated by PCR. Instrument on record: Illumina HiSeq 2500. TCR library preparation used molecular barcoding, with unique molecular identifiers applied to normalize quantification of the TCRbeta repertoire. Through fastp at Q25 and MiXCR, TCRdb rebuilt clones from the public reads, retaining in-frame beta chains. Merged by CDR3 protein, the rows form single entries marked with the most common genes and DNA. Counted in this sample were fewer than 150,000 distinct CDR3 sequences; approximately 22% of them appeared once. Jointly, the top ten make up more than 9% of the sample. Sample treatment or condition, as interpreted from the label and publication: allogeneic hematopoietic cell transplantation with graft depleted of TCRalphabeta T cells and CD19 B cells. The children who served as transplant recipients had been given grafts of TCRalphabeta/CD19-depleted allogeneic hematopoietic cells.

After removal of 4 bases from V and 6 bases from J, the junction retains 9 bases not matched to a gene. The germline V gene provides CDR1 SGHVS and CDR2 FNYEAQ. The CDR3 runs 17 residues from the cysteine to the phenylalanine. CDR3 DNA only is kept here, 51 bases in frame from base 1. The chain employs TRBV7-6 and TRBJ2-2; 12 bases in the junction line up with TRBD2. The receptor was isolated from a male patient between 2 and 10 years old who had a stem cell transplant for chronic granulomatous disease, so the T cells may come from the graft donor. The sample was PBMCs, mostly from graft donor cells, taken 180 days after TCRalphabeta/CD19-depleted stem cell transplant. The base sequence is TGTGCCAGCAGCTCCTATCTAGCGGGAGGGCCCTCCGGGGAGCTGTTTTTT. This sequence encodes CASSSYLAGGPSGELFF. Supplemented by the reference TRBV7-6 and TRBJ2-2 proteins around the CDR3, the complete variable domain is GAGVSQSPRYKVTKRGQDVALRCDPISGHVSLYWYRQALGQGPEFLTYFNYEAQQDKSGLPNDRFSAERPEGSISTLTIQRTEQRDSAMYRCASSSYLAGGPSGELFFGEGSRLTVL.